This TCR delta chain derives from a study of gammadelta T cells in human blood. This clone qualifies as medium-sized. No antigen is known for it. Broader study findings: Polyclonal expansion of innate γδ T cells after birth appeared microbially driven.

CDR3 length: 16 residues. Germline CDR1 reads GEAIGNYY; CDR2 reads EKD. The V end lost 0 bases, the J end lost 3 bases, and 16 bases lay between the germline ends. TCRdb reanalyzed the RT-PCR reads using CATT. This sample has just over 600 delta-chain clones, with approximately 11% found just once. V is TRDV2 and J is TRDJ1; D is unclear. The sequenced material came from Vgamma9Vdelta2 gamma-delta T cells from adult blood. This clonotype was obtained from a human donor. The CDR3 DNA reads TGTGCCTGTGACACCGTGGTATCCCGCGCCTCCGATAAACTCATCTTT. This translates into CACDTVVSRASDKLIF.